Each of the 4 T cell receptor beta chains below was sequenced from the same sample in a study of shared clonotypes between healthy human individuals. Profiling relied on immunoSEQ multiplex PCR, and the TCRdb table lists in-frame clones only, not all of them. The repertoire has roughly 490,000 clones, about 79% of them found once; the top ten carry about an eighth. The sequenced sample consisted of PBMCs. The receptors shown here come from a woman in her thirties or forties in good health. Some clones in this sample may be carry-over from other donors' samples.

J is TRBJ2-3 and V is TRBV7-2; unclear D gene. Trimming shortened V by 5 bases and J by 1 base, and 13 bases separated the two germline ends. This CDR3 spans 15 amino acids. From germline, CDR1 is SGHTA and CDR2 FQGNSA. The DNA for the CDR3 is TGTGCCAGCAGCCTCGGCCGTCCCCGCACAGATACGCAGTATTTT. It codes for CASSLGRPRTDTQYF.

The chain couples TRBV30 to TRBJ2-1, with TRBD2 matching 7 bases. This CDR3 contains 13 residues. CDR1 GTSNPN and CDR2 SVGIG come from the germline V gene (reference sequence). CDR3 residues: CGGGDVKNNEQFF. As DNA, the CDR3 is TGTGGGGGAGGGGATGTGAAAAACAATGAGCAGTTCTTC.

A remark on this clone: Additional DNA sequences in this sample encode the identical CDR3. The chain employs TRBV28 and TRBJ1-5, with no clear D. V gave up 3 bases and J gave up 5 bases, with 8 bases separating them. Germline V gene sequence: CDR1 MDHEN, CDR2 SYDVKM. The CDR3 extends over 13 amino acids. The chain's CDR3 is CASSFEPDQPQHF. In nucleotides, the CDR3 is TGTGCCAGCAGTTTCGAACCTGATCAGCCCCAGCATTTT.

The chain carries TRBV5-1 and TRBJ1-1; 9 bases match TRBD1. The CDR3 has 15 residues. With 4 bases clipped from V and 5 bases from J, the junction kept 9 bases outside the gene matches. Germline CDR1 reads SGHRS; CDR2 reads YFSETQ. CDR3 nucleotide sequence: TGCGCCAGCAGCGACAAGGACAGGGGAAGAACTGAAGCTTTCTTT. Residues: CASSDKDRGRTEAFF.